This section outlines one T cell receptor beta chain sequence together with its context. The sample originates from a study of blood T cell repertoires in COVID-19. Study at large: The United States, Italy and Spain were the sources of the acute and convalescent COVID-19 samples. The analysed material was cDNA or gDNA that came from T cells, B-cell-depleted T cells, or PBMCs.

Study processing details: Reference gene primers were amplified, and this amplification served to estimate nucleated cell counts. The protocol was immunoSEQ multiplex PCR, while the TCRdb copy is restricted to in-frame clones and leaves out a portion. That table furnishes V, J and clone size, whereas the DNA furnished D and trimming. The table includes about 83,000 clones, around nine tenths detected once. The CDR3 contains 14 residues. Germline assignment: CDR1 SQVTM and CDR2 ANQGSEA. The V gene end was trimmed by 3 bases and the J gene end by 5 bases; junction bases not matched to a gene: 8. The receptor comes from a woman over 75 with active or convalescent COVID-19. The chain uses TRBV29-1 and TRBJ1-1; TRBD1 matches 8 bases. The sample comprised peripheral blood. In nucleotides, the CDR3 is TGCAGCGTTGATCACCGGACAGGGACAACTGAAGCTTTCTTT. Amino acids: CSVDHRTGTTEAFF.